These 12 T cell receptor beta chains share one sample of origin, sequenced in a study of blood T cell repertoires in COVID-19. Assay: immunoSEQ multiplex PCR; the TCRdb copy retains only in-frame clones and omits some. The table shows about 350,000 clones, with about 90% occurring only once. Source material: PBMCs or T cells enriched from blood (not recorded which). The receptor set was obtained from a woman aged 25 to 39 who had recovered from COVID-19.

The J gene is TRBJ2-7, the V gene TRBV7-2, with TRBD1 matching over 9 bases. The junction had 7 bases not matched to a gene; V was cut back by 5 bases and J by 2 bases. There are 15 residues in the CDR3. The germline V gene encodes CDR1 SGHTA and CDR2 FQGNSA. The CDR3 sequence: CASSRTRDRAYEQYF. The DNA of the CDR3 is TGTGCCAGCAGCCGGACCCGGGACAGGGCCTACGAGCAGTACTTC.

The chain employs TRBV5-1 and TRBJ2-5, with TRBD1 identical over 9 bases. The germline gives CDR1 SGHRS, CDR2 YFSETQ. The CDR3 runs 13 residues. The V gene end was trimmed by 4 bases and the J gene end by 6 bases; junction bases not matched to a gene: 4. As DNA, the CDR3 is TGCGCCAGCAGCCTGGACAGGGGACAGACCCAGTACTTC. Amino acid sequence: CASSLDRGQTQYF.

The V and J genes are TRBV6-5 and TRBJ2-1; TRBD1 matches at 7 bases. With V trimmed by 5 bases and J by 6 bases, 10 bases remained unmatched. The CDR3 length is 15 residues. Germline V gives CDR1 MNHEY, CDR2 SVGAGI. The CDR3 DNA reads as TGTGCCAGCAGTCTGACAGGGAATGTTGGCAATGAGCAGTTCTTC. This encodes CASSLTGNVGNEQFF.

The chain links TRBV2 to TRBJ1-1, with 7 bases lining up with TRBD1. The CDR3 covers 14 residues. Germline V lookup: CDR1 SNHLY, CDR2 FYNNEI. The V gene end was trimmed by 9 bases and the J gene end by 0 bases; junction bases not matched to a gene: 7. CDR3 nucleotides: TGTGCCAGAGGGACAGAAGGGTTGAACACTGAAGCTTTCTTT. It codes for CARGTEGLNTEAFF. Based on the CDR3 plus reference TRBV2 and TRBJ1-1, the full variable domain is EPEVTQTPSHQVTQMGQEVILRCVPISNHLYFYWYRQILGQKVEFLVSFYNNEISEKSEIFDDQFSVERPDGSNFTLKIRSTKLEDSAMYFCARGTEGLNTEAFFGQGTRLTVV.

This chain links TRBV5-1 with TRBJ1-4, with D unresolved. V lost 0 bases, J lost 3 bases, and 9 bases lay in between. Germline loops: CDR1 SGHRS, CDR2 YFSETQ. The length of the CDR3 is 15 residues. The CDR3 here is CASSLEPGSNEKLFF. CDR3 sequence (DNA): TGCGCCAGCAGCTTGGAGCCAGGCTCTAATGAAAAACTGTTTTTT.

This clone was detected only a few times. The V gene is TRBV30, the J gene TRBJ1-6; tentatively, D is TRBD1 (5 bases). The V gene's germline CDR1 is GTSNPN and CDR2 SVGIG (reference sequence). Trimming removed 3 bases from V and 7 bases from J, with 19 bases in between. The CDR3 has 16 amino acids. The DNA of the CDR3 is TGTGCCTGGAGGGCTTGGGAGGGACTGGAGAATTCACCCCTCCACTTT. It codes for CAWRAWEGLENSPLHF.

The gene calls are TRBV7-8 and TRBJ1-4, with 9 bases fitting TRBD1. The V gene's germline CDR1 is SGHVS and CDR2 FQNEAQ. There are 15 residues in the CDR3. J lost 3 bases, V lost 5 bases, and 4 bases had no gene match. The CDR3 bases are TGTGCCAGCAGCGGGGACAGGGAATCTAATGAAAAACTGTTTTTT. Translation gives CASSGDRESNEKLFF.

J is TRBJ1-4 and V is TRBV20-1, with a tentative D call TRBD1 (6 bases). From germline, CDR1 is DFQATT and CDR2 SNEGSKA (reference sequence). V was shortened by 3 bases and J by 8 bases, with 7 bases between the two germline ends. The CDR3 length is 11 residues. Here the CDR3 reads CSARTGEKLFF. The CDR3 DNA follows: TGCAGTGCTAGGACAGGAGAAAAACTGTTTTTT.

The chain employs TRBV5-4 and TRBJ1-2, with D possibly TRBD1 on 6 matching bases. Per germline, CDR1 SGHNT and CDR2 YYREEE (reference sequence). CDR3 size: 15 residues. Trimming shortened V by 0 bases and J by 3 bases, and 12 bases separated the two germline ends. The CDR3 DNA sequence: TGTGCCAGCAGCTTGGGAGCTTCAGGGGACTATGGCTACACCTTC. It is translated as CASSLGASGDYGYTF. The whole variable domain, filled in from reference TRBV5-4 and TRBJ1-2, reads ETGVTQSPTHLIKTRGQQVTLRCSSQSGHNTVSWYQQALGQGPQFIFQYYREEENGRGNFPPRFSGLQFPNYSSELNVNALELDDSALYLCASSLGASGDYGYTFGSGTRLTVV.

The chain links TRBV4-1 to TRBJ1-5; 9 bases are shared with TRBD1. The V and J ends lost 5 bases and 7 bases, in that order; junction bases with no gene match: 9. The CDR3 has 15 residues. Germline loops: CDR1 MGHRA, CDR2 YSYEKL. CDR3 sequence reads: CASSLMDRGGQPQHF. The DNA of the CDR3 is TGCGCCAGCAGCTTGATGGACAGGGGAGGCCAGCCCCAGCATTTT.

This clone was seen only a few times. This chain uses TRBV7-2 with TRBJ1-3; 8 bases line up with TRBD1. CDR1 is SGHTA, CDR2 FQGNSA, per germline. The CDR3 has 17 amino acids. The V and J ends lost 1 base and 10 bases, in that order; junction bases with no gene match: 15. CDR3 region: CASSLGDRFPLTGTIYF. DNA of the CDR3: TGTGCCAGCAGCTTAGGGGACAGGTTCCCTCTAACCGGGACCATATATTTT.

The chain combines TRBV30 with TRBJ1-5, with a tentative D call TRBD1 (6 bases). This CDR3 region has 13 residues. Trimming removed 1 base from V and 4 bases from J, with 8 bases in between. In germline, CDR1 is GTSNPN, CDR2 SVGIG (reference sequence). CDR3: CAWSGTGNQPQHF. The CDR3 region has the DNA TGTGCCTGGAGTGGTACAGGGAATCAGCCCCAGCATTTT.